A selection of T cell receptor beta chains follows, all from one sample in a study of spatial heterogeneity in lung cancer. MiXCR was run by TCRdb on the 5' RACE reads, yielding one entry per CDR3 protein. The sample includes about 75,000 distinct CDR3 sequences, 13% seen only once; the top ten take 7.2%. The sample in question was PBMCs, obtained at surgery. All receptors come from a male donor with early-stage non-small cell lung cancer. The CDR3 runs from the conserved cysteine through the conserved F or W. Each record gives: J gene, clone size, D gene, V gene, CDR3 DNA, CDR3 protein. D genes are given only for firm matches. Clone sizes are shown as once, few or many counts, or a class when the clone is expanded.

TRBJ1-1 few - TRBV6-5 TGTGCCAGCTCCATACTGGGGAACACTGAAGCTTTCTTT CASSILGNTEAFF
TRBJ2-7 many - TRBV11-3 TGTGCCAGCAGCTTCACTAGGGGAGCAGGGTACGAGCAGTACTTC CASSFTRGAGYEQYF
TRBJ2-6 few - TRBV2 TGTGCCAGCAGTGAAGAGGCTGGGGCCAACGTCCTGACTTTC CASSEEAGANVLTF
TRBJ2-7 many TRBD1 TRBV10-3 TGTGCCATCAGTGAGTTGTTGCAGGGGGCGAACGAGCAGTACTTC CAISELLQGANEQYF
TRBJ2-7 few TRBD2 TRBV29-1 TGCAGCGTTGAAAGTGAGATGACTAGCGGGGACTTCTACGAGCAGTACTTC CSVESEMTSGDFYEQYF